This TCR beta chain was sequenced for a study of blood T cell repertoires in COVID-19. Data came from immunoSEQ multiplex PCR; TCRdb stores just in-frame clones and leaves some out. The table records 250,000 to 300,000 clones, about 88% of them present only once. Germline values: CDR1 MNHEY, CDR2 SMNVEV (reference sequence). This CDR3 comprises 14 residues. The V gene lost 8 bases and the J gene lost 3 bases, with 14 bases spanning the gap. The sequenced material came from PBMCs or T cells enriched from blood (not recorded which). This clonotype was sampled from a young man with acute COVID-19. The V gene is TRBV27, the J gene TRBJ2-1; weak D call: TRBD2 (5 bases). Here the CDR3 reads CASGLFGLYNEQFF. CDR3 DNA sequence: TGTGCCAGCGGGCTCTTTGGACTCTACAATGAGCAGTTCTTC.